Described below is a single TCR beta chain sequence and its context. Its specific antigen is unknown. The sample holds no much larger clone one base away, and base qualities are not on file. The library was prepared using PCR. DNA from cultured CD4+ T cells was subjected to TCR sequencing with the Oncomine TCR Beta short-read assay at the Johns Hopkins FTIC core. The QIAamp micro DNA kit was used to extract genomic DNA from the cultured CD4+ T cells. The Oncomine TCR Beta libraries from cultured CD4+ T cells were pooled using unique dual indexes and then sequenced on an Illumina iSeq 100. The original pipeline was this. Non-productive sequences were removed, and CDR3s not starting with C, not ending with F or W, or shorter than 7 amino acids were discarded. Antigen-specific clonotypes were identified with the MANAFEST web application by comparing peptide-stimulated wells with reference and other culture wells. An FDR below 0.05, an odds ratio above 5, and a productive frequency above 0.1% in at least two of three replicate wells were required for clones to be considered positive. Clonotypes that were significantly expanded in both SARS-CoV-2 spike wells and at least one common cold coronavirus spike condition were defined as cross-reactive. Using R version 3.6.1, CDR3 homology was evaluated through Levenshtein distances (stringdist) along with unrooted phylogenetic trees (ape). TCRdb ran its own pipeline on the public reads, namely fastp trimming at Q25 and MiXCR clone calling, and kept in-frame beta chains. Entries are consolidated by CDR3 protein sequence, retaining the most common genes and DNA. TCRdb's processing, not the authors', yielded these V and J calls. A total of 18,000 or so distinct CDR3 sequences appear in this sample, approximately 42% of them only once. Of the sample, around 27% falls within the top ten clones.

The source of the sample is a study of vaccination and CD4 T cells after COVID-19 (dated by TCRdb to between 2020 and 2023). About the investigation overall: Six males and four females were included in the convalescent cohort, with two Hispanic individuals, seven Caucasians, two Asians and one multiracial person represented. Control cultures used a CEFX viral epitope pool as positive control, an HIV-1 Nef peptide pool as negative control, or no peptide. Post-COVID blood samples were collected from convalescent patients a median of roughly 100 days after diagnosis, with a range of roughly 30 to 161 days. In around ten COVID-19 convalescent patients and a handful of infection-naive healthy vaccine recipients, the spike-specific CD4+ TCR repertoire before mRNA vaccination was compared with the repertoire after mRNA vaccination. Post-vaccine blood samples were taken a median of around 70 days after the second vaccine dose, with a range of about 14 to 241 days. Culture stimuli were overlapping spike peptide pools from SARS-CoV-2 and from the common cold coronaviruses HCoV-NL63, HCoV-OC43 and HCoV-229E. Participants got two doses of the Pfizer-BioNTech BNT162b2 vaccine (n=8) or two doses of the Moderna mRNA-1273 vaccine (n=2).

The study at large found these results: In convalescent patients, nearly all vaccine-specific clones (304 of 307) were found to be mono-reactive for SARS-CoV-2 spike rather than cross-reactive with common cold coronaviruses. Only a relatively small number of convalescent patients were included in the study, and early timepoints following natural infection were not analyzed. Although the median number of SARS-CoV-2-reactive clonotypes went up from more than 20 after infection to more than 30 after vaccination, the increase was not significant. Among convalescent patients, a median roughly 84% of the SARS-CoV-2-reactive clones seen after vaccination appeared only after vaccination, which suggests priming specific to the vaccine.

Per the publication, the treatment or condition label means: approximately 9-day PBMC culture with coronavirus spike peptide pools or control peptides (ViraFEST assay). To expand antigen-specific T cells with peptide pools and then pick out the expanded clonotypes through TCR sequencing, the study relied on the ViraFEST assay. The absence of prior SARS-CoV-2 infection in healthy vaccine recipients was confirmed by negative nucleocapsid antibody tests before and after vaccination. PBMCs were cultured at under 2.5 million per well in IMDM supplemented with roughly 5% human AB serum and approximately 10 IU/ml IL-2, with approximately 10 ug/ml peptide pools added. On days 3 and 7, half of the culture medium was replaced with fresh IL-2-containing medium. CD4+ T cells were isolated after around 9 days of culture through negative selection using the EasySep CD4+ T cell isolation kit. Ficoll-Paque Plus gradient centrifugation was used to isolate PBMCs from whole blood, and the isolated PBMCs were then either used fresh or cryopreserved at -140C. Triplicate wells were generally used for each culture condition.

The source material was CD4+ T cells from blood, cultured in vitro, sampled before SARS-CoV-2 vaccination. This receptor was obtained from a human donor who received a COVID-19 vaccine.

The nucleotides are TGTGCCAGCAGTGAGTGGCAGCAAGAGACCCAGTACTTC. Its coded protein is CASSEWQQETQYF. This chain joins TRBV2 to TRBJ2-5; confidence is insufficient to name the D gene. CDR1 is given as SNHLY and CDR2 as FYNNEI, both from the germline V gene. V and J lose 3 bases and 2 bases, and a span of 7 bases separates them. Spanning cysteine to phenylalanine, the CDR3 consists of 13 amino acids. Just CDR3 DNA is preserved here, 39 bases in frame from base 1.